This T cell receptor beta chain originates from a study of blood T cell repertoires in COVID-19. On the study more broadly: PBMCs, B-cell-depleted T cells, or T cells were the source of the cDNA or gDNA that made up the material.

One Seattle source followed patients from active infection through their disease course. Authors' data handling: Reference gene primers were amplified, and this amplification served to estimate nucleated cell counts. Clones were sequenced by immunoSEQ multiplex PCR, and TCRdb holds only the in-frame ones, with some missing. V and J calls and clone size follow that table, whereas D and trimming were derived from the DNA. Of 310,000 or so clones listed, approximately 91% were seen once; the top ten hold about 11%. V was cut by 2 bases and J by 2 bases, with 6 bases left in between. Per the germline V gene, CDR1 is WSHSY and CDR2 is SAAADI. The CDR3 consists of 13 residues.

The chain employs TRBV10-2 and TRBJ2-5; no definite D call. The sequenced sample consisted of peripheral blood. The origin of this receptor is a woman between 25 and 40 years old with COVID-19, enrolled during active disease. The CDR3 here is CASSEGQQETQYF. CDR3 sequence (DNA): TGCGCCAGCAGTGAGGGTCAGCAAGAGACCCAGTACTTC.